This T cell receptor beta chain is from a study of blood T cell repertoires in COVID-19. The overall study: COVID-19 samples from acute and convalescent phases originated in the United States, Italy and Spain. Sources were T cells, B-cell-depleted T cells, or PBMCs; the material itself was cDNA or gDNA.

CDR1 is SGDLS, CDR2 YYNGEE, per germline. The CDR3 is made up of 16 amino acids. V was pared by 3 bases and J by 1 base, with 8 bases of the junction left unmatched. Original data processing: Amplification with reference gene primers provided the estimates of nucleated cell counts. Produced via immunoSEQ multiplex PCR; TCRdb's table is partial and in-frame only. V and J calls and clone size are as listed in that table; D and trimming were resolved from the DNA. The sample holds more than 65,000 clones, roughly 82% seen once. The material sequenced was peripheral blood. The sequence came from a human donor in a cohort sampled during active COVID-19. V and J are TRBV9 and TRBJ2-7; TRBD2 aligns across 9 bases. The CDR3 DNA reads as TGTGCCAGCAGCGACCCCTCTAGCGGGGATTCCTACGAGCAGTACTTC. Translation: CASSDPSSGDSYEQYF.